Presented here are 25 T cell receptor beta chains from one specimen sequenced in a study of T cell repertoires in cytomegalovirus infection. Antigens for these TCRs are unknown. TCRdb used MiXCR to reprocess the reads, holding one entry per CDR3 protein. The table lists a few hundred thousand distinct CDR3 sequences, almost 40% of them singletons. The source material was cultured PBMCs, sampled from culture after CMV antigen stimulation. The receptors shown here come from a human donor in good health (CMV status not recorded). Some clones in this sample may be carry-over from other donors' samples.

This clonotype was observed at least ten times. The rearrangement uses TRBV7-2 and TRBJ2-7; D may be TRBD1 (7 bases). V was cut by 1 base and J by 4 bases, with 17 bases left in between. This CDR3 has 16 amino acids. Germline V lookup: CDR1 SGHTA, CDR2 FQGNSA. CDR3 loop: CASSLVGWQGGYEQYF. The CDR3 nucleotides read TGTGCCAGCAGCTTAGTCGGATGGCAGGGGGGTTACGAGCAGTACTTC.

This clonotype showed up just a few times. The J gene is TRBJ1-6, the V gene TRBV28; D is ambiguous. The germline CDR1 and CDR2 sequences are MDHEN and SYDVKM. This CDR3 is 15 amino acids long. V was trimmed by 4 bases and J by 7 bases, leaving 14 bases between them. For the CDR3, the DNA is TGTGCCAGCAGTTCCTGGACGCGGCGAAATTCACCCCTCCACTTT. Protein product: CASSSWTRRNSPLHF.

This clonotype was counted between two and nine times. The rearrangement joins TRBV7-2 to TRBJ2-1; 7 bases fit TRBD1. Germline CDR1 and CDR2: SGHTA and FQGNSA. This CDR3 is 15 amino acids long. With 2 bases clipped from V and 5 bases from J, the junction kept 6 bases outside the gene matches. The CDR3 nucleotides read TGTGCCAGCAGCTTATTTGGGACAGACAACAATGAGCAGTTCTTC. Translation: CASSLFGTDNNEQFF. Full variable domain (rest looked up from reference TRBV7-2 and TRBJ2-1): GAGVSQSPSNKVTEKGKDVELRCDPISGHTALYWYRQSLGQGLEFLIYFQGNSAPDKSGLPSDRFSAERTGGSVSTLTIQRTQQEDSAVYLCASSLFGTDNNEQFFGPGTRLTVL.

The table lists this clonotype with a few counts. V and J are TRBV6-5 and TRBJ2-2, with TRBD2 identical over 12 bases. J was trimmed by 5 bases and V by 7 bases; bases with no gene match: 5. CDR3 length: 15 residues. CDR1 is MNHEY, CDR2 SVGAGI, per germline. In DNA form, the CDR3 reads TGTGCCAGCACTAGCGGGGGGGCCAATACCGGGGAGCTGTTTTTT. As protein: CASTSGGANTGELFF.

This clonotype was counted many times. The chain has TRBV7-2 and TRBJ2-6; 9 bases agree with TRBD1. V dropped 2 bases and J dropped 2; count of bases not matched to a gene: 13. Germline CDR1 and CDR2: SGHTA and FQGNSA. The length of the CDR3 is 20 residues. The DNA for the CDR3 is TGTGCCAGCAGCTTATCCCTGGGTGGGACAGGGCTTCCTGGGGCCAACGTCCTGACTTTC. Translated: CASSLSLGGTGLPGANVLTF.

The rearrangement joins TRBV11-1 to TRBJ2-3, with D maybe TRBD2 (6 bases). The V and J ends lost 0 bases and 0 bases respectively, with 16 bases between them. This CDR3 contains 18 residues. The germline CDR1 and CDR2 sequences are SGHAT and FQDESV (reference sequence). The CDR3 loop is CASSLAPTSRWSTDTQYF. The CDR3 DNA reads TGTGCCAGCAGCTTAGCCCCGACTAGTAGGTGGAGCACAGATACGCAGTATTTT.

The chain recombines TRBV14 with TRBJ1-1, with D unresolved. The germline CDR1 and CDR2 sequences are SGHDN and FVKESK. The CDR3 has 11 residues. With 3 bases removed from V and 13 bases from J, the gap between germline ends came to 12 bases. The CDR3 DNA follows: TGTGCCAGCAGCCAGAGGGTAGTGGTTTTCTTT. Translated, it gives CASSQRVVVFF.

The chain couples TRBV25-1 to TRBJ1-4; D gene uncertain. The germline gives CDR1 MGHDK, CDR2 SYGVNS. This CDR3 comprises 13 residues. V gave up 10 bases and J gave up 8 bases, with 17 bases separating them. The CDR3, as DNA: TGTGCCACCATAGGACGGTTCGAGGAAAAACTGTTTTTT. Amino acids: CATIGRFEEKLFF.

The CDR3 DNA follows: TGTGCCAGCAGCTTATCGGACAGGGGCGCCTACGAGCAGTACTTC. As protein: CASSLSDRGAYEQYF. The rearrangement uses TRBV7-2 and TRBJ2-7; 9 nucleotides align to TRBD1. V trimming: 2 bases; J trimming: 2 bases; junction bases outside the gene matches: 4. Per germline, CDR1 SGHTA and CDR2 FQGNSA. The CDR3 consists of 15 residues.

This clonotype was observed a handful of times. This sequence joins TRBV4-1 and TRBJ1-5; D is unclear. The CDR3 runs 15 residues. From germline, CDR1 is MGHRA and CDR2 YSYEKL. V was clipped by 1 base and J by 0 bases, with 7 bases between them. The DNA for the CDR3 is TGCGCCAGCAGCCAAGCCGGGGATAGCAATCAGCCCCAGCATTTT. Protein product: CASSQAGDSNQPQHF.

The gene calls are TRBV12-3 or TRBV12-4 and TRBJ1-1; D gene unclear. The CDR3 length is 14 residues. V was pared by 9 bases and J by 1 base, with 15 bases between. The DNA for the CDR3 is TGTGCCAGTAAGTCCCTCCCGGAGAACACTGAAGCTTTCTTT. Protein product: CASKSLPENTEAFF.

In its sample, this clonotype was seen a few times. The CDR3 DNA is TGTGCCAGCAGCCCTGACGGGCGGGGGGATTCCACAGATACGCAGTATTTT. It codes for CASSPDGRGDSTDTQYF. The V gene is TRBV4-2, the J gene TRBJ2-3; 8 bases match TRBD2. Looked up from germline, CDR1 is LGHNA and CDR2 is YNFKEQ. This CDR3 region has 17 residues. V shed 4 bases, J shed 2 bases, and the junction held 11 bases outside the gene matches.

V is TRBV7-6 and J is TRBJ2-1; TRBD2 matches 13 bases. The CDR3 contains 17 residues. The V gene end was trimmed by 5 bases and the J gene end by 4 bases; junction bases not matched to a gene: 8. Germline assignment: CDR1 SGHVS and CDR2 FNYEAQ. CDR3 DNA: TGTGCCAGCAGCAAGACTAGCGGGAGGTACCCTTACAATGAGCAGTTCTTC. This encodes CASSKTSGRYPYNEQFF.

V usage is TRBV7-9 and J usage is TRBJ2-5; TRBD2 agrees at 13 bases. Germline V gene lookup returns CDR1 SEHNR and CDR2 FQNEAQ (reference sequence). V shed 3 bases and J 2 bases; nucleotides not matched to a gene: 3. This CDR3 is 16 amino acids long. The CDR3 DNA reads TGTGCCAGCAGCTTGACGGGACTAGCGGGACAAGAGACCCAGTACTTC. Amino acids: CASSLTGLAGQETQYF.

J is TRBJ2-6 and V is TRBV14, with D hard to call. The CDR3 length is 15 residues. Germline CDR1 SGHDN, CDR2 FVKESK. Trimming stripped 3 bases from V and 4 bases from J, with 10 bases between. CDR3 region: CASSHPMGGANVLTF. CDR3 in DNA: TGTGCCAGCAGCCACCCGATGGGGGGGGCCAACGTCCTGACTTTC.

The sample holds a few counts of this clonotype. The chain's CDR3 is CASSYSAGTGEQYF. DNA of the CDR3: TGTGCCAGCAGTTACTCTGCGGGGACAGGGGAGCAGTACTTC. The chain combines TRBV6-2 or TRBV6-3 with TRBJ2-7, with 9 bases identical to TRBD1. V shed 0 bases and J 7 bases; nucleotides not matched to a gene: 4. CDR1 and CDR2 (germline): MNHEY, SVGEGT. The CDR3 length is 14 residues.

This clonotype has a handful of counts. The chain uses TRBV28 and TRBJ2-3, with 10 bases fitting TRBD2. Germline V gives CDR1 MDHEN, CDR2 SYDVKM. The CDR3 is 13 residues long. With 1 base clipped from V and 11 bases from J, the junction kept 3 bases outside the gene matches. The DNA for the CDR3 is TGTGCCAGCAGTTTATCCCGACTAGCGGGGCAGTATTTT. Translating gives CASSLSRLAGQYF. Together with reference TRBV28 and TRBJ2-3, the CDR3 gives the full variable domain: DVKVTQSSRYLVKRTGEKVFLECVQDMDHENMFWYRQDPGLGLRLIYFSYDVKMKEKGDIPEGYSVSREKKERFSLILESASTNQTSMYLCASSLSRLAGQYFGPGTRLTVL.

This clonotype was seen only a few times. The chain is built from TRBV7-2 and TRBJ2-1; either TRBD1 or TRBD2 may fit D (5 bases each). V lost 5 bases and J 2 bases, leaving 22 bases between the germline ends. Germline CDR1 reads SGHTA; CDR2 reads FQGNSA. This CDR3 is 18 amino acids long. CDR3 region: CASSPSRGWWDPYNEQFF. The CDR3 bases are TGTGCCAGCAGCCCATCGAGAGGTTGGTGGGACCCCTACAATGAGCAGTTCTTC.

The gene calls are TRBV4-2 and TRBJ2-1, with D perhaps TRBD2 (7 bases). Germline CDR1 LGHNA, CDR2 YNFKEQ. The ends were cut back, 3 bases at V and 10 bases at J, with 16 bases in the middle. The CDR3 runs to 14 residues. The CDR3 sequence: CASSQRGGVWEQFF. CDR3 DNA sequence: TGTGCCAGCAGCCAGAGGGGGGGGGTGTGGGAGCAGTTCTTC.

V gene TRBV28 combines with J gene TRBJ1-6, with D hard to call. With 3 bases removed from V and 4 bases from J, the gap between germline ends came to 7 bases. The CDR3 totals 14 residues. Germline V gene data show CDR1 as MDHEN and CDR2 as SYDVKM. CDR3 sequence: CASSFSPYNSPLHF. The CDR3 nucleotides are TGTGCCAGCAGTTTCTCCCCTTATAATTCACCCCTCCACTTT.

The J gene is TRBJ2-2, the V gene TRBV11-2; 10 positions match TRBD2. The CDR3 spans 16 residues. Losses at the gene ends were 2 bases for V and 6 bases for J; bases not matched to a gene: 6. CDR1 is SGHAT and CDR2 is FQNNGV in the germline V gene. The CDR3 loop reads CASSLRLAGAAGELFF. CDR3 coding DNA: TGTGCCAGCAGCTTAAGGCTAGCGGGGGCAGCCGGGGAGCTGTTTTTT.

This clonotype was seen more than once but under ten times. Here the CDR3 DNA reads TGTGCCAGCAGTTTTCTAGCGGACAATGAGCAGTTCTTC. Encoded protein: CASSFLADNEQFF. The chain is built from TRBV6-2 or TRBV6-3 and TRBJ2-1; 7 bases match TRBD2. The germline V gene encodes CDR1 MNHEY and CDR2 SVGEGT. V lost 4 bases, J lost 5 bases, and 2 bases stayed unmatched. The CDR3 covers 13 residues.

V is TRBV12-3 or TRBV12-4 and J is TRBJ2-3; 8 nucleotides line up with TRBD1. Trimming took 5 bases from V and 0 from J; bases not matched to a gene: 4. This CDR3 has 15 amino acids. The CDR3 sequence is CASSPQGASTDTQYF. The CDR3 region has the DNA TGTGCCAGCAGTCCCCAGGGGGCCAGCACAGATACGCAGTATTTT.

This chain links TRBV7-8 with TRBJ2-2, with TRBD2 as a possible D gene (7 bases). Germline V gene sequence: CDR1 SGHVS, CDR2 FQNEAQ. Trimming cost V 9 bases and J 4 bases, with 15 bases left between them. The CDR3 loop spans 14 amino acids. CDR3 region: CASGEGGGTGELFF. The CDR3, as DNA: TGTGCCAGTGGGGAGGGAGGGGGCACCGGGGAGCTGTTTTTT.

V usage is TRBV4-2 and J usage is TRBJ2-3, with D perhaps matching TRBD1 (6 bases). Germline CDR1 is LGHNA and CDR2 is YNFKEQ. CDR3 length: 17 amino acids. Trimming cost V 0 bases and J 1 base, with 14 bases left between them. The CDR3 sequence is CASSQEGPGDRTDTQYF. DNA for the CDR3: TGTGCCAGCAGCCAAGAGGGTCCAGGGGACCGCACAGATACGCAGTATTTT.